This T cell receptor beta chain came from a study of T cell responses to AZD1222 COVID-19 vaccine. Worth noting for this clone: Its antigen is unknown.

Regarding the study as a whole: In a largely white British group with more females than males, clonal diversity was possibly underestimated.

V shed 0 bases and J 1 base; nucleotides not matched to a gene: 1. The CDR3 is made up of 16 amino acids. Germline-derived CDR1 and CDR2 are LGHNA and YSLEER. Here immunoSEQ multiplex PCR was the method, and the copy in TCRdb shows in-frame clones only, minus some. There are 80,000 to 100,000 clones in the sample; about 88% occur only once, and about 14% lies in the top ten. The chain couples TRBV4-3 to TRBJ2-2, with TRBD1 matching 8 bases. The source was peripheral blood, collected on day 0 of AZD1222 vaccination. The TCR originated in an adult in good health. CDR3 coding DNA: TGCGCCAGCAGCCAAGATGGGACAGGGAACACCGGGGAGCTGTTTTTT. It encodes CASSQDGTGNTGELFF.